This T cell receptor beta chain was sequenced during a study of blood T cell repertoires in COVID-19. Study at large: Samples taken during acute and convalescent COVID-19 were collected in the United States, Italy and Spain. From T cells, B-cell-depleted T cells, or PBMCs came the material, which was cDNA or gDNA.

Authors' methods: Using reference gene primer amplification, nucleated cell counts were estimated. The data were produced by immunoSEQ multiplex PCR, yet TCRdb's version contains in-frame clones alone and is incomplete. V, J and clone size are those of that table, while D and trimming were read from the DNA. The table records hundreds of thousands of clones, roughly nine tenths of them present only once. The CDR3 is made up of 15 amino acids. Germline CDR1 and CDR2: SGHRS and YFSETQ. V lost 0 bases to trimming and J lost 1 base; unmatched junction nucleotides: 1. Those who participated ranged in age from 18 to 89 years and resided in about two dozen US areas. Note on this clone: Other DNA sequences of this sample code for an identical CDR3.

The sequencing input was PBMCs or T cells enriched from blood (not recorded which). V and J are TRBV5-1 and TRBJ1-5; 7 bases fit TRBD1. The TCR sequence derives from a woman between 50 and 59 years old in a cohort exposed to, infected with or recovered from COVID-19 (not recorded which). CDR3: CASSLAGGSNQPQHF. In nucleotides, the CDR3 is TGCGCCAGCAGCTTGGCAGGGGGAAGCAATCAGCCCCAGCATTTT. The variable domain in full, with the rest retrieved from reference TRBV5-1 and TRBJ1-5, is KAGVTQTPRYLIKTRGQQVTLSCSPISGHRSVSWYQQTPGQGLQFLFEYFSETQRNKGNFPGRFSGRQFSNSRSEMNVSTLELGDSALYLCASSLAGGSNQPQHFGDGTRLSIL.